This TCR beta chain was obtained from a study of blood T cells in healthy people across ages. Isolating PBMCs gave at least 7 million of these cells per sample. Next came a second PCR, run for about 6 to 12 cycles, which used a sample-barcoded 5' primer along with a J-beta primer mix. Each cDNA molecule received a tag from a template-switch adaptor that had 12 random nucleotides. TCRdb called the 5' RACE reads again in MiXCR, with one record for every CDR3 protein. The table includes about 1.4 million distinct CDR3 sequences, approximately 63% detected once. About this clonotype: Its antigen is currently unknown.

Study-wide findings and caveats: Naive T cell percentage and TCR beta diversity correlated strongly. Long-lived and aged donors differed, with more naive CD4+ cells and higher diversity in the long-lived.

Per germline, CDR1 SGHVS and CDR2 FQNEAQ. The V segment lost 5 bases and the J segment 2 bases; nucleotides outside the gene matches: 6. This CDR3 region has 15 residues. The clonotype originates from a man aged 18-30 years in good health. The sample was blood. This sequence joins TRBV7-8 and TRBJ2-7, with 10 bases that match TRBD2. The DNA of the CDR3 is TGTGCCAGCAGCCCCACCGGGACTAGCGCCTACGAGCAGTACTTC. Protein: CASSPTGTSAYEQYF.